One and the same sample provided the 8 T cell receptor beta chains below, sequenced in a study of blood T cell repertoires in COVID-19. Some clones are missing from TCRdb's copy, which holds only in-frame ones; the method was immunoSEQ multiplex PCR. The repertoire holds about 280,000 clones, about 85% seen once, with about an eighth in the top ten. The sample consisted of peripheral blood. All receptors derive from a human donor in a cohort sampled during active COVID-19.

This clone turned up a few times. The chain is built from TRBV11-3 and TRBJ1-3; D not resolved. CDR1 is SGHNT, CDR2 YENEEA, per germline. CDR3 length: 13 amino acids. Trimming took 5 bases from V and 0 from J, leaving 5 bases between them. CDR3 protein: CASSKSSGNTIYF. The CDR3 DNA follows: TGTGCCAGCAGCAAGAGCTCTGGAAACACCATATATTTT. Filled out from reference TRBV11-3 and TRBJ1-3, the complete variable domain reads EAGVVQSPRYKIIEKKQPVAFWCNPISGHNTLYWYLQNLGQGPELLIRYENEEAVDDSQLPKDRFSAERLKGVDSTLKIQPAELGDSAVYLCASSKSSGNTIYFGEGSWLTVV.

The chain's CDR3 is CASSPPGVGSPLHF. The CDR3 DNA reads as TGTGCCAGCTCACCACCAGGGGTCGGGTCACCCCTCCACTTT. The genes are TRBV18 and TRBJ1-6, with TRBD1 as a possible D gene (5 bases). The V end lost 0 bases, the J end lost 10 bases, and 10 bases lay between the germline ends. CDR1 is KGHSH and CDR2 is LQKENI in the germline V gene. This CDR3 has 14 amino acids.

The chain uses TRBV19 and TRBJ1-4; D is unclear. V was pared by 10 bases and J by 7 bases, with 10 bases between. There are 11 residues in the CDR3. CDR1 and CDR2 from the germline V gene are LNHDA and SQIVND (reference sequence). The CDR3 DNA reads as TGTGCCACCCTGCTCGGTGAAAAACTGTTTTTT. It codes for CATLLGEKLFF. Variable domain in full (rest from reference TRBV19 and TRBJ1-4): DGGITQSPKYLFRKEGQNVTLSCEQNLNHDAMYWYRQDPGQGLRLIYYSQIVNDFQKGDIAEGYSVSREKKESFPLTVTSAQKNPTAFYLCATLLGEKLFFGSGTQLSVL.

Turning to this clone: This sample includes further DNA sequences coding for the same CDR3. V gene TRBV12-3 or TRBV12-4 combines with J gene TRBJ1-5; D not resolved. The V and J ends lost 4 bases and 0 bases respectively, with 4 bases between them. The CDR3 totals 13 residues. In DNA form, the CDR3 reads TGTGCCAGCAGTTCAGGTAGCAATCAGCCCCAGCATTTT. Protein product: CASSSGSNQPQHF.

The chain combines TRBV7-2 with TRBJ2-5; 13 bases match TRBD2. This CDR3 region has 16 residues. CDR1 is SGHTA and CDR2 is FQGNSA in the germline V gene. V lost 5 bases, J lost 4 bases, and 7 bases stayed unmatched. The CDR3 region is CASSKRLAGGLETQYF. CDR3 nucleotides: TGTGCCAGCAGCAAGCGACTAGCGGGAGGTTTAGAGACCCAGTACTTC.

The J gene is TRBJ2-7, the V gene TRBV11-2; 8 nucleotides match TRBD2. The ends lost 1 base at V and 2 bases at J; junction bases unmatched: 1. The CDR3 contains 14 residues. Germline V lookup: CDR1 SGHAT, CDR2 FQNNGV. CDR3 sequence: CASSLAGGPYEQYF. DNA of the CDR3: TGTGCCAGCAGCTTAGCGGGAGGGCCCTACGAGCAGTACTTC.

The J gene is TRBJ2-7, the V gene TRBV28, with 14 bases identical to TRBD2. CDR1 and CDR2 (germline): MDHEN, SYDVKM. J was trimmed by 3 bases and V by 6 bases; bases with no gene match: 10. This CDR3 is 17 amino acids long. The CDR3 sequence is CASSSPGTSGRGYEQYF. CDR3 coding DNA: TGTGCCAGCAGCTCTCCCGGGACTAGCGGGAGAGGCTACGAGCAGTACTTC.

This clone was recorded a few times. The chain links TRBV15 to TRBJ1-6; D call uncertain. Trimming took 1 base from V and 4 from J, leaving 14 bases between them. The germline CDR1 and CDR2 sequences are LNHNV and YYDKDF (reference sequence). There are 17 residues in the CDR3. CDR3 coding DNA: TGTGCCACCAGCAGAGGGTCCGGGTCGGCTTATAATTCACCCCTCCACTTT. It codes for CATSRGSGSAYNSPLHF.